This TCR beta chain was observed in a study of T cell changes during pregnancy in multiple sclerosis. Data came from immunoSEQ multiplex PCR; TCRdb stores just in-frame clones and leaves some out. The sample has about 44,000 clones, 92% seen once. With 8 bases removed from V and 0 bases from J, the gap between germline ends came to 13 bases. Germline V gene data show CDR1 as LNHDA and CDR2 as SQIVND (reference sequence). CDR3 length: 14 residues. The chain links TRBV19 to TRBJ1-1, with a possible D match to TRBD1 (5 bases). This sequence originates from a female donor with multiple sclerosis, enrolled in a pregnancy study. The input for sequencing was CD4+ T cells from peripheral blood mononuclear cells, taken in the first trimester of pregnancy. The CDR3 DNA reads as TGTGCCAGTCATAGTCGGGGGTTGAACACTGAAGCTTTCTTT. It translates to CASHSRGLNTEAFF.